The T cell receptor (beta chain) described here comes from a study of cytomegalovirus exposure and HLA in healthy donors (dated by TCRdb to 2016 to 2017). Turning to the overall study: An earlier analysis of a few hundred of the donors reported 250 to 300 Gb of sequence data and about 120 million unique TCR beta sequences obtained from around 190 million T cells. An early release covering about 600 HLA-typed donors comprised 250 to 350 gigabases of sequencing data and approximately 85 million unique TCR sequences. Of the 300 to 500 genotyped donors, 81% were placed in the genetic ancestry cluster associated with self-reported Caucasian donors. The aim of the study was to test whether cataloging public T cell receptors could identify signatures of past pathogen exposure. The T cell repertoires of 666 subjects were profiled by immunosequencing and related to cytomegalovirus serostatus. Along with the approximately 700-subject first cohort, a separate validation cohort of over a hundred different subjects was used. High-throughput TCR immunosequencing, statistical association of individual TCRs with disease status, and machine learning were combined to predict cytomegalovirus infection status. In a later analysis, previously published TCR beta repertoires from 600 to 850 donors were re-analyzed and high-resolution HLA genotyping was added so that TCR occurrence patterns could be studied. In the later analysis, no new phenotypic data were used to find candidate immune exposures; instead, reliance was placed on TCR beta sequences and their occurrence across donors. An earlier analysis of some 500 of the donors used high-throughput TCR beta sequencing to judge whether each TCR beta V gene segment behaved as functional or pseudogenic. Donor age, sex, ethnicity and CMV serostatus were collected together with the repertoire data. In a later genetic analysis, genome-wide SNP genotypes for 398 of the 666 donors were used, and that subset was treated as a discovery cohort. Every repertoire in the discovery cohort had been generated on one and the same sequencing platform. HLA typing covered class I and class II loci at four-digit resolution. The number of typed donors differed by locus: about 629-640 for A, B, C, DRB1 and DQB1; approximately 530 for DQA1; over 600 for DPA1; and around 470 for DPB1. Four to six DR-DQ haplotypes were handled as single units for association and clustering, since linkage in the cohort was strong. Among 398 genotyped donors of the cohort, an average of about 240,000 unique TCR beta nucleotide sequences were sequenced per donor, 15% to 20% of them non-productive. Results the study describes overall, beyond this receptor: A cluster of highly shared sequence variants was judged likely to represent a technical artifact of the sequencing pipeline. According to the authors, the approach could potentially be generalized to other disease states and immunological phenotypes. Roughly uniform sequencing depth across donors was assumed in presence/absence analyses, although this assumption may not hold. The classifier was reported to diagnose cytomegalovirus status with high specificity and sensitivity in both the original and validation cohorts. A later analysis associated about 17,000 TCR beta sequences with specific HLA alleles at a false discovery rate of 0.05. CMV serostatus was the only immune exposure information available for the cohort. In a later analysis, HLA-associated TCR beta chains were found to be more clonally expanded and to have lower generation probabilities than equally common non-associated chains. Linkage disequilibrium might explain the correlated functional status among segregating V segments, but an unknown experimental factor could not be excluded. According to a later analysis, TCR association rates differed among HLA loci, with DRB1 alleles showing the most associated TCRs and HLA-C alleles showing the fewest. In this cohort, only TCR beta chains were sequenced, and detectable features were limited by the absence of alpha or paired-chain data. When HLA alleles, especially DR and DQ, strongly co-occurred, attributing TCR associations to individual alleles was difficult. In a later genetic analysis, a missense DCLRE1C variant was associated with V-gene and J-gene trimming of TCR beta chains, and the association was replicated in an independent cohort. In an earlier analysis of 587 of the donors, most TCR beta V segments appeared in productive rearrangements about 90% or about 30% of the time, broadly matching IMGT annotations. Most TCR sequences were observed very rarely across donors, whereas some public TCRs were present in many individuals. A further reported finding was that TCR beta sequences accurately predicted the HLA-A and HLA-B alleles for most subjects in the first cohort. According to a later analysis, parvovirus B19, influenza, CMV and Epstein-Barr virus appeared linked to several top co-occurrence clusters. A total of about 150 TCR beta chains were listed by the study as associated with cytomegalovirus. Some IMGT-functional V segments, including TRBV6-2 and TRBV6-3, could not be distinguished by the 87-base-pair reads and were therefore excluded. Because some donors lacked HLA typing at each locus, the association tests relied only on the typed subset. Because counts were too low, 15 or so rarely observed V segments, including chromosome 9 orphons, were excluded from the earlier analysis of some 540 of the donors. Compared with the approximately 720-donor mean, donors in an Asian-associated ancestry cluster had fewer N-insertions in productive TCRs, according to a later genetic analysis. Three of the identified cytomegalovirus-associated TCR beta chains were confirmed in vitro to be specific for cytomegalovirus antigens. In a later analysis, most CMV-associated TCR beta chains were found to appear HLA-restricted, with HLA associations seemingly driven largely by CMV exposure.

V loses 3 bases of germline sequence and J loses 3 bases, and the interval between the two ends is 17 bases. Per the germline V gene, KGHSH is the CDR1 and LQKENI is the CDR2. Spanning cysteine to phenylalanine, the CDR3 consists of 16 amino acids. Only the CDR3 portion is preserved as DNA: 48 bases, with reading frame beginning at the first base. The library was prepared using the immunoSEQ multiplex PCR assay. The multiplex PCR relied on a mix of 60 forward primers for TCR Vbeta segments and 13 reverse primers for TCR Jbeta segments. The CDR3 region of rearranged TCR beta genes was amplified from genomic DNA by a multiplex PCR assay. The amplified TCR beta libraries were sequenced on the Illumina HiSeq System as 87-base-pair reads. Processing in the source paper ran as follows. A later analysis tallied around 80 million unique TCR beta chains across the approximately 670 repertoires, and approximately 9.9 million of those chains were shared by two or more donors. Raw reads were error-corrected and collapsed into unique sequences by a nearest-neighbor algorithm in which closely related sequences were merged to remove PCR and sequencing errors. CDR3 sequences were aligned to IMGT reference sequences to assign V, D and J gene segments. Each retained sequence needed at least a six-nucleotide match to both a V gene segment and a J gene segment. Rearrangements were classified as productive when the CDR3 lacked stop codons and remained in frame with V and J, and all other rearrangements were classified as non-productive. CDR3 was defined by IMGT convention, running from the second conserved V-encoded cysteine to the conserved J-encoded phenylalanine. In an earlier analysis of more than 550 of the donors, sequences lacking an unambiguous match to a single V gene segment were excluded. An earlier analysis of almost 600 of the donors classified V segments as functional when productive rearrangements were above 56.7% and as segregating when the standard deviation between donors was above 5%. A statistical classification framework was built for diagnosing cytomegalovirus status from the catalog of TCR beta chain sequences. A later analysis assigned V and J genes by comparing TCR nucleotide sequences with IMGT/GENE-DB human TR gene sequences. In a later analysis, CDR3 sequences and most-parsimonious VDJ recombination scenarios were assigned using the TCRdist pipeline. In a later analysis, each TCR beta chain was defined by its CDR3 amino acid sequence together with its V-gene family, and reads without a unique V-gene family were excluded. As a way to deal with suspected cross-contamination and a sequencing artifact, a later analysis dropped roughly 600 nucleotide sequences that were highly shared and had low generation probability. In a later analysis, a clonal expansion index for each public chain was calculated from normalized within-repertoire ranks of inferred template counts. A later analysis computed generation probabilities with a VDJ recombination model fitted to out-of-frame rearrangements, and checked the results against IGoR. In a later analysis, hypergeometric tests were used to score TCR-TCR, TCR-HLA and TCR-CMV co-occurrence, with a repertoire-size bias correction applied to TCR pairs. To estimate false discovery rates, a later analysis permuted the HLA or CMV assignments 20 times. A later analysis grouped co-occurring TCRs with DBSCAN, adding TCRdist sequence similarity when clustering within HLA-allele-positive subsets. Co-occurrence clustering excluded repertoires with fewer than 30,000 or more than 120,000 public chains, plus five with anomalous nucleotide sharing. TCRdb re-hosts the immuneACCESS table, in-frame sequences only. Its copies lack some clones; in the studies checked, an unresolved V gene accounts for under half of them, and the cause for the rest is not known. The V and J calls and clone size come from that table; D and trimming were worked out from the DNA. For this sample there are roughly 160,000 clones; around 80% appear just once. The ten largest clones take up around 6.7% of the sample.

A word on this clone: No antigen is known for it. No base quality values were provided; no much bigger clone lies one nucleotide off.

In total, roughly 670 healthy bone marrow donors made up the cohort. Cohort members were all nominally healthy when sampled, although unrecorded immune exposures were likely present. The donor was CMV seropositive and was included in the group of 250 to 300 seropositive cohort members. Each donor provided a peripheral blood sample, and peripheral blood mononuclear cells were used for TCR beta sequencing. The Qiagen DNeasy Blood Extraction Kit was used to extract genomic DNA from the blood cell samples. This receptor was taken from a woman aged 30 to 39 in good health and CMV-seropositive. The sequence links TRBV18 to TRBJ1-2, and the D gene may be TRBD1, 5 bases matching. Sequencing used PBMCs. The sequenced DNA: TGTGCCAGCTCACCTAAGGTTGACAGTCGGGACTATGGCTACACCTTC. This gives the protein CASSPKVDSRDYGYTF.